Below are 17 T cell receptor beta chains sequenced from a single sample in a study of T cells in Graves' hyperthyroidism and ophthalmopathy. RNA transcripts provided the source from which TCR beta CDR3 regions were amplified. First-round RT-PCR with HTBI primers amplified the TCR CDR3 region. TCRdb re-derived calls from the multiplex PCR reads in MiXCR, one entry per CDR3 protein. In the table there are about 570,000 distinct CDR3 sequences, around 46% of which are singletons. Input material: peripheral blood or thyroid tissue (not recorded which). The receptors shown here come from an adult woman with Graves' disease, either hyperthyroidism or ophthalmopathy (not recorded which).

This clonotype appeared many times. This chain links TRBV12-3 or TRBV12-4 with TRBJ1-1; D is possibly TRBD1 (6 bases). With 3 bases removed from V and 3 bases from J, the gap between germline ends came to 11 bases. The CDR3 loop spans 14 amino acids. The CDR3 sequence is CASSLNRVDTEAFF. CDR3 in DNA: TGTGCCAGCAGTTTGAACAGGGTGGACACTGAAGCTTTCTTT.

The chain is built from TRBV15 and TRBJ2-7; maybe TRBD1 (6 bases). Trimming cost V 3 bases and J 0 bases, with 21 bases left between them. The germline CDR1 and CDR2 sequences are LNHNV and YYDKDF (reference sequence). The length of the CDR3 is 18 residues. As DNA, the CDR3 is TGTGCCACCAGCAGCGCCCATGCCCAGGGGCCCAGCTCCTACGAGCAGTACTTC. Amino acids: CATSSAHAQGPSSYEQYF. Based on the CDR3 plus reference TRBV15 and TRBJ2-7, the full variable domain is DAMVIQNPRYQVTQFGKPVTLSCSQTLNHNVMYWYQQKSSQAPKLLFHYYDKDFNNEADTPDNFQSRRPNTSFCFLDIRSPGLGDTAMYLCATSSAHAQGPSSYEQYFGPGTRLTVT.

The chain recombines TRBV20-1 with TRBJ1-2; TRBD1 agrees at 9 bases. Germline CDR1 reads DFQATT; CDR2 reads SNEGSKA (reference sequence). Trimming removed 1 base from V and 3 bases from J; junction bases left unmatched: 3. This CDR3 comprises 14 residues. The CDR3 loop is CSARGDRVHYGYTF. Here the CDR3 DNA reads TGCAGTGCTAGAGGGGACAGGGTTCACTATGGCTACACCTTC.

The gene calls are TRBV7-3 and TRBJ2-7; possibly TRBD2 for D (6 bases). The CDR3 covers 15 residues. The germline V gene has CDR1 SGHTA and CDR2 FQGTGA. The CDR3 loop is CASNPRDGSSYEQYF. CDR3 nucleotide sequence: TGTGCTAGTAACCCCCGTGACGGGAGCTCCTACGAGCAGTACTTC.

The table lists this clonotype with a few counts. The chain joins TRBV7-8 to TRBJ2-7; 7 bases match TRBD1. Trimming cost V 5 bases and J 2 bases; bases outside gene matches: 9. Germline V gene data show CDR1 as SGHVS and CDR2 as FQNEAQ. The CDR3 consists of 15 residues. The CDR3 protein is CASSRGGQVPYEQYF. In DNA form, the CDR3 reads TGTGCCAGCAGCCGCGGTGGACAGGTACCCTACGAGCAGTACTTC.

This chain uses TRBV7-9 with TRBJ1-2; 7 nucleotides agree with TRBD1. This CDR3 is built from 12 residues. J was trimmed by 7 bases and V by 3 bases; bases with no gene match: 2. Germline values: CDR1 SEHNR, CDR2 FQNEAQ (reference sequence). The CDR3 protein is CASSLGTAGYTF. CDR3 bases: TGTGCCAGCAGCTTGGGGACAGCTGGCTACACCTTC.

This clonotype was seen only a few times. The chain combines TRBV20-1 with TRBJ1-5; possibly TRBD1 for D (5 bases). V gave up 4 bases and J gave up 0 bases, with 22 bases separating them. Germline CDR1 reads DFQATT; CDR2 reads SNEGSKA (reference sequence). This CDR3 is built from 18 residues. CDR3 protein: CSAMGMGRADYSNQPQHF. The CDR3 DNA reads as TGCAGTGCTATGGGTATGGGCAGGGCGGATTATAGCAATCAGCCCCAGCATTTT.

This chain links TRBV20-1 with TRBJ2-7, with 9 nucleotides matching TRBD2. V was pared by 5 bases and J by 0 bases, with 5 bases of the junction left unmatched. CDR3 length: 14 amino acids. Germline CDR1 reads DFQATT; CDR2 reads SNEGSKA (reference sequence). The DNA for the CDR3 is TGCAGTGCTCTGGGACTAGCCACCTCCTACGAGCAGTACTTC. Translation: CSALGLATSYEQYF.

In this sample, this clonotype turned up many times. V and J are TRBV20-1 and TRBJ2-7, with 8 bases identical to TRBD2. Germline assignment: CDR1 DFQATT and CDR2 SNEGSKA (reference sequence). The CDR3 runs 13 residues. V lost 2 bases and J lost 6; bases outside the gene matches: 6. CDR3 loop: CSARLAGVSEQYF. CDR3 nucleotide sequence: TGCAGTGCTAGACTAGCGGGTGTCTCCGAGCAGTACTTC.

This clonotype was counted at least ten times. The chain joins TRBV4-2 to TRBJ1-4; 7 bases are a match to TRBD1. The CDR3 sequence is 15 residues long. The germline CDR1 and CDR2 sequences are LGHNA and YNFKEQ. After removal of 5 bases from V and 3 bases from J, the junction contained 6 bases not matched to a gene. The CDR3 coding sequence is TGTGCCAGCAGCAACAGACAGGGAGCTAATGAAAAACTGTTTTTT. This sequence encodes CASSNRQGANEKLFF.

The rearrangement links TRBV5-1 to TRBJ1-2; 12 bases align to TRBD1. Germline V lookup: CDR1 SGHRS, CDR2 YFSETQ. Unmatched junction bases numbered 16, after V lost 5 bases and J lost 8 bases. The CDR3 is 17 residues long. DNA of the CDR3: TGCGCCAGCAGAACTCAACCGGGACAGGGGGCTCGTTTGGGCTACACCTTC. Translation: CASRTQPGQGARLGYTF. The full variable domain, rest sourced from reference TRBV5-1 and TRBJ1-2, is KAGVTQTPRYLIKTRGQQVTLSCSPISGHRSVSWYQQTPGQGLQFLFEYFSETQRNKGNFPGRFSGRQFSNSRSEMNVSTLELGDSALYLCASRTQPGQGARLGYTFGSGTRLTVV.

Only a few counts were recorded for this clonotype. Germline and junction disagree at one end, which may indicate a read error. The rearrangement uses TRBV5-1 and TRBJ1-5, with D possibly being TRBD1 (5 bases). Germline-derived CDR1 and CDR2 are SGHRS and YFSETQ. The CDR3 spans 14 residues. The CDR3 loop is CASSQDGGYAPQHF. Written as DNA, the CDR3 is TGTGCCAGCAGCCAGGATGGGGGTTATGCGCCCCAGCATTTT. Full variable domain (outside the CDR3, taken from reference TRBV5-1 and TRBJ1-5): KAGVTQTPRYLIKTRGQQVTLSCSPISGHRSVSWYQQTPGQGLQFLFEYFSETQRNKGNFPGRFSGRQFSNSRSEMNVSTLELGDSALYLCASSQDGGYAPQHFGDGTRLSIL.

The chain carries TRBV15 and TRBJ1-2, with D possibly being TRBD1 (5 bases). V lost 4 bases to trimming and J lost 8 bases, with 14 bases between them. CDR3 length: 13 residues. Germline V gene sequence: CDR1 LNHNV, CDR2 YYDKDF (reference sequence). CDR3 residues: CATSTRAGQGYTF. CDR3 sequence (DNA): TGTGCCACCAGCACCCGGGCGGGGCAAGGCTACACCTTC. Full variable domain (outside the CDR3, taken from reference TRBV15 and TRBJ1-2): DAMVIQNPRYQVTQFGKPVTLSCSQTLNHNVMYWYQQKSSQAPKLLFHYYDKDFNNEADTPDNFQSRRPNTSFCFLDIRSPGLGDTAMYLCATSTRAGQGYTFGSGTRLTVV.

This chain connects TRBV15 to TRBJ1-4; 10 bases match TRBD1. CDR1 and CDR2 from the germline V gene are LNHNV and YYDKDF (reference sequence). The CDR3 sequence is 15 residues long. Trimming at V came to 2 bases and at J to 8 bases, leaving 5 bases not matched to a gene. The CDR3 DNA reads TGTGCCACCAGCAGAAGGGACAGGGGTGGCGAAAAACTGTTTTTT. Translating gives CATSRRDRGGEKLFF.

The rearrangement uses TRBV19 and TRBJ1-5, with D uncertain. The V gene lost 1 base and the J gene lost 3 bases, with 10 bases spanning the gap. The CDR3 runs 15 residues. From germline, CDR1 is LNHDA and CDR2 SQIVND (reference sequence). CDR3 bases: TGTGCCAGTAGTATAGTGGCAGGCGACAATCAGCCCCAGCATTTT. Translating it yields CASSIVAGDNQPQHF.

Regarding this clonotype: Compared with germline, one end of the junction differs, possibly owing to a read error. The rearrangement uses TRBV30 and TRBJ2-6; D call uncertain. The CDR3 has 16 residues. Per the germline V gene, CDR1 is GTSNPN and CDR2 is SVGIG (reference sequence). CDR3: CAWSGQVNSGSNVLTF. The DNA for the CDR3 is TGTGCCTGGAGTGGACAAGTAAACTCTGGGTCCAACGTCCTGACTTTC.

This clonotype was detected only a few times. The rearrangement joins TRBV7-8 to TRBJ2-2, with no clear D. Germline CDR1 SGHVS, CDR2 FQNEAQ. CDR3 length: 13 residues. With 4 bases removed from V and 7 bases from J, the gap between germline ends came to 10 bases. The CDR3 loop reads CASSSRSGGELFF. The CDR3 nucleotides read TGTGCCAGCAGCTCGCGGAGTGGCGGGGAGCTGTTTTTT.